These T cell receptor beta chains were read from a single sample in a study of T cells after yellow fever vaccination. TCRdb itself ran the 5' RACE reads through MiXCR, one entry per CDR3 protein. The sample yields roughly 520,000 distinct CDR3 sequences, about a fifth seen once. The starting material was PBMCs, obtained 21 days after the first yellow fever vaccination. All receptors derive from a man younger than 35 who received the YFV17D yellow fever vaccine. CDR3s include the opening cysteine and the closing phenylalanine or tryptophan. Each record gives: D gene, clone size, J gene, V gene, CDR3 protein, CDR3 DNA. A D gene is named only where the DNA matches it firmly. Clone size is given for some rows only: seen once, a few or many times, or a class if the clone is expanded.

D gene: .; clone size: .; J gene: TRBJ2-7; V gene: TRBV12-3/TRBV12-4; CDR3 protein: CASSRWNEQYF; CDR3 DNA: TGTGCCAGCAGCCGGTGGAACGAGCAGTACTTC
D gene: .; clone size: .; J gene: TRBJ1-2; V gene: TRBV12-3/TRBV12-4; CDR3 protein: CASSFLLAHGYTF; CDR3 DNA: TGTGCCAGCAGTTTTTTGCTGGCGCATGGCTACACCTTC
D gene: .; clone size: .; J gene: TRBJ2-1; V gene: TRBV10-3; CDR3 protein: CAISWTGVEQFF; CDR3 DNA: TGTGCCATCAGTTGGACTGGGGTGGAGCAGTTCTTC
D gene: TRBD2; clone size: .; J gene: TRBJ2-1; V gene: TRBV5-1; CDR3 protein: CASSFASGGAIEQFF; CDR3 DNA: TGCGCCAGCAGCTTCGCTAGCGGGGGGGCCATTGAGCAGTTCTTC
D gene: .; clone size: .; J gene: TRBJ1-1; V gene: TRBV30; CDR3 protein: CAWSTLQMNTEAFF; CDR3 DNA: TGTGCCTGGAGTACTCTCCAGATGAACACTGAAGCTTTCTTT
D gene: .; clone size: few; J gene: TRBJ2-7; V gene: TRBV29-1; CDR3 protein: CSVGAGFSYEQYF; CDR3 DNA: TGCAGCGTTGGTGCAGGGTTTTCCTACGAGCAGTACTTC
D gene: .; clone size: .; J gene: TRBJ2-6; V gene: TRBV18; CDR3 protein: CASSPSEANVLTF; CDR3 DNA: TGTGCCAGCTCCCCTTCCGAGGCCAACGTCCTGACTTTC
D gene: TRBD1; clone size: many; J gene: TRBJ1-2; V gene: TRBV6-5; CDR3 protein: CASGTGGFYGYTF; CDR3 DNA: TGTGCCAGCGGGACAGGGGGCTTCTATGGCTACACCTTC
D gene: .; clone size: few; J gene: TRBJ2-1; V gene: TRBV18; CDR3 protein: CASSTFGSRRSNEQFF; CDR3 DNA: TGTGCCAGCTCGACTTTCGGCTCCAGACGGAGCAATGAGCAGTTCTTC
D gene: .; clone size: few; J gene: TRBJ1-2; V gene: TRBV29-1; CDR3 protein: CSVSQSGYTF; CDR3 DNA: TGCAGCGTTTCCCAGAGTGGCTACACCTTC
D gene: TRBD1; clone size: .; J gene: TRBJ2-1; V gene: TRBV9; CDR3 protein: CASSASPDRVYNEQFF; CDR3 DNA: TGTGCCAGCAGCGCTTCCCCGGACAGGGTTTACAATGAGCAGTTCTTC
D gene: .; clone size: .; J gene: TRBJ2-6; V gene: TRBV12-3/TRBV12-4; CDR3 protein: CASSFPQPGSGANVLTF; CDR3 DNA: TGTGCCAGCAGTTTCCCTCAACCGGGATCTGGGGCCAACGTCCTGACTTTC
D gene: .; clone size: few; J gene: TRBJ2-1; V gene: TRBV12-3/TRBV12-4; CDR3 protein: CASSSLTVSYNEQFF; CDR3 DNA: TGTGCCAGCAGTTCGCTTACGGTCTCCTACAATGAGCAGTTCTTC
D gene: TRBD2; clone size: .; J gene: TRBJ2-3; V gene: TRBV27; CDR3 protein: CAKPHRTSGETDTQYF; CDR3 DNA: TGTGCCAAGCCCCACCGTACTAGCGGGGAAACAGATACGCAGTATTTT
D gene: .; clone size: few; J gene: TRBJ1-5; V gene: TRBV7-2; CDR3 protein: CASSLGARGGGQPQHF; CDR3 DNA: TGTGCCAGCAGCTTGGGGGCCCGGGGAGGAGGACAGCCCCAGCATTTT
D gene: TRBD1; clone size: .; J gene: TRBJ2-7; V gene: TRBV18; CDR3 protein: CASSPRPGQGAPQQYF; CDR3 DNA: TGTGCCAGCTCACCCCGACCGGGACAGGGCGCGCCGCAACAGTACTTC
D gene: .; clone size: few; J gene: TRBJ2-7; V gene: TRBV4-1; CDR3 protein: CASSQGPQGSSYEQYF; CDR3 DNA: TGCGCCAGCAGCCAAGGGCCCCAGGGAAGCTCCTACGAGCAGTACTTC
D gene: TRBD1; clone size: .; J gene: TRBJ2-4; V gene: TRBV7-2; CDR3 protein: CASSPLPPTGGDIQYF; CDR3 DNA: TGTGCCAGCAGCCCACTCCCGCCGACAGGGGGGGACATTCAGTACTTC
D gene: .; clone size: many; J gene: TRBJ2-3; V gene: TRBV5-1; CDR3 protein: CASSLARANTDTQYF; CDR3 DNA: TGCGCCAGCAGCTTGGCCAGAGCCAACACAGATACGCAGTATTTT
D gene: .; clone size: many; J gene: TRBJ2-6; V gene: TRBV12-3/TRBV12-4; CDR3 protein: CASSKSSGANVLTF; CDR3 DNA: TGTGCCAGCAGCAAGAGCTCTGGGGCCAACGTCCTGACTTTC
D gene: TRBD2; clone size: few; J gene: TRBJ2-2; V gene: TRBV3-1; CDR3 protein: CASGTSRYTGELFF; CDR3 DNA: TGTGCCAGCGGGACTAGCAGATACACCGGGGAGCTGTTTTTT
D gene: .; clone size: .; J gene: TRBJ1-5; V gene: TRBV7-8; CDR3 protein: CASSLDRHYSNQPQHF; CDR3 DNA: TGTGCCAGCAGCCTGGACAGACACTATAGCAATCAGCCCCAGCATTTT
D gene: .; clone size: .; J gene: TRBJ2-2; V gene: TRBV6-5; CDR3 protein: CASSYRGGGAGTGELFF; CDR3 DNA: TGTGCCAGCAGTTACAGGGGAGGGGGCGCGGGCACCGGGGAGCTGTTTTTT
D gene: .; clone size: many; J gene: TRBJ2-1; V gene: TRBV3-1; CDR3 protein: CASSQERGGLYNEQFF; CDR3 DNA: TGTGCCAGCAGCCAAGAAAGGGGGGGCCTCTACAATGAGCAGTTCTTC
D gene: .; clone size: .; J gene: TRBJ1-3; V gene: TRBV10-3; CDR3 protein: CALEDWPDSGNTIYF; CDR3 DNA: TGTGCCCTAGAAGATTGGCCAGACTCTGGAAACACCATATATTTT
D gene: .; clone size: few; J gene: TRBJ1-2; V gene: TRBV30; CDR3 protein: CGQPLVYGYTF; CDR3 DNA: TGCGGACAGCCATTGGTCTATGGCTACACCTTC
D gene: TRBD1; clone size: few; J gene: TRBJ2-5; V gene: TRBV20-1; CDR3 protein: CSVVGQGWQETQYF; CDR3 DNA: TGCAGTGTCGTAGGACAGGGCTGGCAAGAGACCCAGTACTTC
D gene: TRBD2; clone size: few; J gene: TRBJ2-3; V gene: TRBV7-2; CDR3 protein: CASSFGGGGPDTQYF; CDR3 DNA: TGTGCCAGCAGCTTCGGGGGGGGCGGACCAGATACGCAGTATTTT
D gene: TRBD1; clone size: .; J gene: TRBJ2-7; V gene: TRBV20-1; CDR3 protein: CSASRDRYYEQYF; CDR3 DNA: TGCAGTGCTAGCCGGGACAGATACTACGAGCAGTACTTC
D gene: .; clone size: .; J gene: TRBJ2-3; V gene: TRBV4-3; CDR3 protein: CASSQDRGARGISTDTQYF; CDR3 DNA: TGCGCCAGCAGCCAAGACAGAGGGGCAAGGGGAATTAGCACAGATACGCAGTATTTT
D gene: .; clone size: .; J gene: TRBJ2-3; V gene: TRBV7-9; CDR3 protein: CASSPPSRTDTQYF; CDR3 DNA: TGTGCCAGCAGCCCACCGTCCCGCACAGATACGCAGTATTTT
D gene: TRBD1; clone size: few; J gene: TRBJ1-4; V gene: TRBV4-1; CDR3 protein: CASSQVGQGATNEKLFF; CDR3 DNA: TGCGCCAGCAGCCAAGTGGGACAGGGGGCTACTAATGAAAAACTGTTTTTT
D gene: .; clone size: .; J gene: TRBJ1-1; V gene: TRBV9; CDR3 protein: CASSVAQVDRNTEAFF; CDR3 DNA: TGTGCCAGCAGCGTAGCCCAGGTCGACAGGAACACTGAAGCTTTCTTT
D gene: .; clone size: many; J gene: TRBJ2-1; V gene: TRBV7-3; CDR3 protein: CASSLSGNNEQFF; CDR3 DNA: TGTGCCAGCAGCTTAAGCGGGAACAATGAGCAGTTCTTC
D gene: TRBD1; clone size: .; J gene: TRBJ2-5; V gene: TRBV10-3; CDR3 protein: CAISRGQGETQYF; CDR3 DNA: TGTGCCATCAGCAGGGGACAGGGGGAGACCCAGTACTTC
D gene: .; clone size: few; J gene: TRBJ2-2; V gene: TRBV12-3/TRBV12-4; CDR3 protein: CASPEGLSTGELFF; CDR3 DNA: TGTGCCAGCCCTGAAGGGCTTAGCACCGGGGAGCTGTTTTTT
D gene: .; clone size: .; J gene: TRBJ2-7; V gene: TRBV9; CDR3 protein: CASSFQGGTQDEQYF; CDR3 DNA: TGTGCCAGCAGCTTCCAGGGGGGCACCCAGGACGAGCAGTACTTC
D gene: .; clone size: many; J gene: TRBJ2-3; V gene: TRBV3-1; CDR3 protein: CASSQPGADTQYF; CDR3 DNA: TGCGCCAGCAGCCAACCAGGGGCAGATACGCAGTATTTT
D gene: .; clone size: .; J gene: TRBJ2-7; V gene: TRBV2; CDR3 protein: CASSEAQIHEQYF; CDR3 DNA: TGTGCCAGCAGTGAAGCTCAGATCCACGAGCAGTACTTC
D gene: .; clone size: .; J gene: TRBJ2-1; V gene: TRBV9; CDR3 protein: CASSVDVTQGWGSYNEQFF; CDR3 DNA: TGTGCCAGCAGCGTAGACGTAACGCAGGGATGGGGCTCCTACAATGAGCAGTTCTTC
D gene: .; clone size: .; J gene: TRBJ2-1; V gene: TRBV7-2; CDR3 protein: CASSLSWYNEQFF; CDR3 DNA: TGTGCCAGCAGCTTAAGTTGGTACAATGAGCAGTTCTTC
D gene: .; clone size: .; J gene: TRBJ2-7; V gene: TRBV3-1; CDR3 protein: CASSQFSESYEQYF; CDR3 DNA: TGTGCCAGCAGCCAATTTAGTGAGTCCTACGAGCAGTACTTC
D gene: .; clone size: few; J gene: TRBJ2-5; V gene: TRBV12-3/TRBV12-4; CDR3 protein: CASSPPSRDQYF; CDR3 DNA: TGTGCCAGCAGTCCTCCCTCTAGGGACCAGTACTTC
D gene: .; clone size: .; J gene: TRBJ2-2; V gene: TRBV7-3; CDR3 protein: CASSPASVTGELFF; CDR3 DNA: TGTGCCAGCAGCCCCGCTAGCGTAACCGGGGAGCTGTTTTTT
D gene: .; clone size: .; J gene: TRBJ1-1; V gene: TRBV7-2; CDR3 protein: CASSLAGGISTEAFF; CDR3 DNA: TGTGCCAGCAGCTTAGCCGGGGGGATTTCGACTGAAGCTTTCTTT
D gene: TRBD1; clone size: few; J gene: TRBJ2-5; V gene: TRBV4-3; CDR3 protein: CASSQRGQVVETQYF; CDR3 DNA: TGCGCCAGCAGCCAAAGAGGACAGGTCGTTGAGACCCAGTACTTC
D gene: .; clone size: many; J gene: TRBJ1-5; V gene: TRBV4-1; CDR3 protein: CASSLRSKSGNQPQHF; CDR3 DNA: TGCGCCAGCAGTTTGCGCTCCAAGTCGGGCAATCAGCCCCAGCATTTT